The clone carrying this T cell receptor (beta chain) was detected only once. The data were taken from a study of blood T cell repertoires in COVID-19. Study-level background: Samples representing acute and convalescent COVID-19 were sourced from the United States, Italy and Spain. Sources were T cells, B-cell-depleted T cells, or PBMCs; the material itself was cDNA or gDNA.

In germline, CDR1 is MNHNS, CDR2 SASEGT. The CDR3 consists of 17 residues. The V gene lost 0 bases and the J gene lost 4 bases, with 15 bases spanning the gap. As processed by the authors: Quantification of nucleated cells was approximated via reference gene primer amplification. Data came from immunoSEQ multiplex PCR; TCRdb stores just in-frame clones and leaves some out. V, J and clone size are taken as reported in that table, and D and trimming were inferred from the DNA itself. The sample lists about 230,000 clones; around 85% were seen once. This clonotype originated in an elderly woman with acute or convalescent COVID-19. Sequences were obtained from peripheral blood. This rearrangement joins TRBV6-1 to TRBJ1-4; D is uncertain. Here the CDR3 reads CASSEALIGGRNEKLFF. CDR3 in DNA: TGTGCCAGCAGTGAAGCTCTCATAGGAGGGCGTAATGAAAAACTGTTTTTT.